A single sample is the source of the 21 T cell receptor beta chains below, sequenced in a study of tumor-infiltrating lymphocytes in primary liver carcinoma (dated by TCRdb to about 2017). Blood RNA was extracted from unsorted whole blood with TRIzol reagent; germline DNA came from the DNeasy Blood & Tissue kit. The data were produced on an Illumina HiSeq 2500. Using a constant-region primer and ProtoScript II reverse transcriptase, TCRbeta-specific cDNA was reverse-transcribed from around 500 ng total RNA. TCRbeta libraries were built with three nested multiplex PCR rounds, a slightly modified ARM-PCR procedure. Multiplex TRBV1-TRBV30 forward primers and a Cbeta reverse primer were used in the first two PCR rounds, each of which was run for approximately 9 cycles. Using fastp trimming at Q25 and MiXCR clonotype assembly, TCRdb reanalyzed the public sequencing data and kept in-frame beta chains. Rows are combined by CDR3 protein, so each entry shows the most common genes and DNA. In all, the sample holds hundreds of thousands of distinct CDR3 sequences, and more than 55% of those were seen once. Together, the top ten hold approximately 9% of the sample.

The source material was peripheral blood. The receptors derive from a man aged 40-49 years with primary liver carcinoma and hepatitis B virus infection.

Of note for this clonotype: This may be a read error, as it is one base from a much larger clone. The chain recombines TRBV6-1 with TRBJ2-2; D remains ambiguous. Germline CDR1 and CDR2: MNHNS and SASEGT. The CDR3 is 13 residues long. V was cut by 4 bases and J by 4 bases, with 7 bases left in between. The CDR3 spells CASSGILTGELFF. Written as DNA, the CDR3 is TGTGCCAGCAGTGGCATCCTCACCGGGGAGCTGTTTTTT.

As for this clonotype: One end of the junction varies from germline; a read error may be responsible. This chain joins TRBV10-3 and TRBJ2-3, with 7 bases lining up with TRBD1. The CDR3 totals 16 residues. The germline CDR1 and CDR2 sequences are ENHRY and SYGVKD. CDR3 bases: TGTGCCATCAGTGAGGGACAGGTACTCCCCACAGGTACGCAGTATTTT. It translates to CAISEGQVLPTGTQYF.

This clonotype was observed many times. The chain couples TRBV29-1 to TRBJ1-4; TRBD1 matches at 10 bases. The CDR3 is made up of 14 amino acids. Germline assignment: CDR1 SQVTM and CDR2 ANQGSEA. The V and J ends lost 4 bases and 5 bases, in that order; junction bases with no gene match: 4. CDR3: CSVVDRGANEKLFF. The CDR3 DNA reads as TGCAGCGTTGTGGACAGGGGGGCGAATGAAAAACTGTTTTTT. The full variable domain, with the rest looked up from reference TRBV29-1 and TRBJ1-4, is SAVISQKPSRDICQRGTSLTIQCQVDSQVTMMFWYRQQPGQSLTLIATANQGSEATYESGFVIDKFPISRPNLTFSTLTVSNMSPEDSSIYLCSVVDRGANEKLFFGSGTQLSVL.

Remarks on this clonotype: Being one base from a much bigger clone, this may be a read error. This chain joins TRBV14 and TRBJ1-1; TRBD1 agrees at 9 bases. Germline V gene data show CDR1 as SGHDN and CDR2 as FVKESK. V gave up 4 bases and J gave up 7 bases; unmatched junction bases: 10. The CDR3 is 15 residues long. The chain's CDR3 is CASSPDRGRYSEAFF. As DNA, the CDR3 is TGTGCCAGCAGCCCGGACAGGGGTCGGTACAGTGAAGCTTTCTTT.

Notes on this clonotype: The junction does not match germline at one end; this may be a read error. This chain joins TRBV5-5 and TRBJ2-1; D might be TRBD2 (6 bases). CDR3 length: 16 residues. Germline V gene lookup returns CDR1 SGHKS and CDR2 YYEKEE (reference sequence). This CDR3 is CANSPVGLALYNEQFF. The CDR3 nucleotides read TGTGCCAACAGCCCCGTCGGGCTAGCGCTCTACAATGAGCAGTTCTTC. The entire variable domain, with the rest obtained from reference TRBV5-5 and TRBJ2-1, is as follows: DAGVTQSPTHLIKTRGQQVTLRCSPISGHKSVSWYQQVLGQGPQFIFQYYEKEERGRGNFPDRFSARQFPNYSSELNVNALLLGDSALYLCANSPVGLALYNEQFFGPGTRLTVL.

This clonotype was picked up a small number of times. This chain uses TRBV7-9 with TRBJ1-1; D gene ambiguous. The CDR3 is 14 residues long. V shed 3 bases and J shed 6 bases, with 14 bases lying between them. CDR1 and CDR2 from the germline V gene are SEHNR and FQNEAQ (reference sequence). The CDR3: CASSLAGLGAEAFF. The CDR3 DNA reads TGTGCCAGCAGCTTGGCAGGCCTAGGCGCTGAAGCTTTCTTT.

This clonotype was seen repeatedly, ten times or more. V gene TRBV5-4 combines with J gene TRBJ1-6; D is undetermined. The V end was cut by 2 bases, the J end by 0 bases, with 12 bases between. This CDR3 region has 17 residues. The V gene's germline CDR1 is SGHNT and CDR2 YYREEE (reference sequence). CDR3 amino acids: CASSLSPRSSYNSPLHF. In DNA, the CDR3 is TGTGCCAGCAGCTTATCGCCCCGGAGCTCCTATAATTCACCCCTCCACTTT.

This clonotype was seen a single time. A much larger clone lies a single base off, so this may be a read error. CDR3 coding DNA: TGCAGCGTCTCTAGCGAGAACACCAGGGAGCTGTTTTTT. This sequence encodes CSVSSENTRELFF. V gene TRBV29-1 combines with J gene TRBJ2-2; maybe TRBD2 (6 bases). The CDR3 loop spans 13 amino acids. In germline, CDR1 is SQVTM, CDR2 ANQGSEA.

A remark on this clonotype: A much larger clone lies a single base off, so this may be a read error. The CDR3 sequence: CASRFRTDLYDEQFF. The DNA for the CDR3 is TGTGCCAGCAGATTCCGGACAGATCTTTACGATGAGCAGTTCTTC. The J gene is TRBJ2-1, the V gene TRBV12-3 or TRBV12-4; D might be TRBD1 (6 bases). V was shortened by 6 bases and J by 8 bases, with 20 bases between the two germline ends. The CDR3 length is 15 residues.

As regards this clonotype: No conserved phenylalanine or tryptophan is present at the end of the CDR3, so a read error is the likely explanation. The chain has TRBV11-2 and TRBJ2-1, with 7 bases matching TRBD1. The ends lost 5 bases at V and 1 base at J; junction bases unmatched: 5. CDR3 length equals 15 residues. Germline V lookup: CDR1 SGHAT, CDR2 FQNNGV. CDR3 in amino acids: CASSQGVGSYNEQFY. For the CDR3, the DNA is TGTGCCAGCAGCCAGGGGGTGGGTTCCTACAATGAGCAGTTCTAC.

This clonotype appeared a few times. The chain joins TRBV5-1 to TRBJ2-5, with 9 bases aligning to TRBD2. Unmatched junction bases numbered 17, after V lost 0 bases and J lost 8 bases. CDR3 length: 18 amino acids. Germline CDR1 SGHRS, CDR2 YFSETQ. CDR3 in DNA: TGCGCCAGCAGCTTGGCCGGGGCTAGCGGGGCCCTACGAGATACCCAGTACTTC. Residues: CASSLAGASGALRDTQYF.

This clonotype was observed once. A much larger clone is a single base away; this may be a read error. The chain recombines TRBV7-9 with TRBJ2-2; TRBD2 matches 14 bases. The CDR3 is made up of 16 amino acids. Germline CDR1 is SEHNR and CDR2 is FQNEAQ (reference sequence). V trimming: 8 bases; J trimming: 5 bases; junction bases outside the gene matches: 7. The CDR3, as DNA: TGTGCCAGCGGCCATAGGACTAGCGGGAGGACCGGGGAGCTGTTTTTT. This codes for CASGHRTSGRTGELFF.

With respect to this clonotype: Relative to the germline gene, one junction end is altered; a read error may explain this. The rearrangement uses TRBV5-4 and TRBJ2-1; D is ambiguous. Per the germline V gene, CDR1 is SGHNT and CDR2 is YYREEE (reference sequence). The CDR3 extends over 16 amino acids. In DNA form, the CDR3 reads TGTGCCAGCAGCTTGAACGGTCAACCCTCCTACAGTGAGCAATTCTTC. It translates to CASSLNGQPSYSEQFF.

For this clonotype: Possible read error: a much larger clone is one base away. The chain has TRBV4-3 and TRBJ2-4; D may be TRBD2 (5 bases). From germline, CDR1 is LGHNA and CDR2 YSLEER. The CDR3 has 14 residues. CDR3 nucleotides: TGCGCCAGCGGCCAAGAGGGAATGCGAGGAATTCAGTACTTC. Translated, it gives CASGQEGMRGIQYF.

The rearrangement uses TRBV29-1 and TRBJ2-5, with 10 bases aligning to TRBD1. The CDR3 contains 15 residues. Germline lookup yields CDR1 SQVTM and CDR2 ANQGSEA. V was clipped by 0 bases and J by 12 bases; unmatched bases: 13. CDR3 sequence reads: CSVEDGTGAKGAEYF. CDR3 DNA sequence: TGCAGCGTTGAAGACGGGACAGGGGCGAAAGGTGCCGAGTACTTC.

A single count supports this clonotype. The chain is built from TRBV24-1 and TRBJ2-3; D is ambiguous. This CDR3 has 15 amino acids. Deletions cut 0 bases from V and 0 bases from J, with 6 bases between. CDR1 and CDR2 (germline): KGHDR, SFDVKD. The CDR3 sequence: CATSDLTDSTDTQYF. The CDR3 nucleotides read TGTGCCACCAGTGATTTGACGGACAGCACAGATACGCAGTATTTT.

Ten or more counts support this clonotype. The chain employs TRBV30 and TRBJ1-2; possible D gene TRBD1, 5 bases. In germline, CDR1 is GTSNPN, CDR2 SVGIG (reference sequence). CDR3 length: 14 amino acids. The V end lost 4 bases, the J end lost 3 bases, and 15 bases lay between the germline ends. Here the CDR3 DNA reads TGTGCCTGGACCCAGGGAAGCAAAGACTATGGCTACACCTTC. This translates into CAWTQGSKDYGYTF.

The genes are TRBV24-1 and TRBJ2-4, with D perhaps assigned TRBD1 or TRBD2 (6 bases each). This CDR3 comprises 16 residues. V lost 3 bases and J 6 bases, leaving 17 bases between the germline ends. Germline CDR1 reads KGHDR; CDR2 reads SFDVKD. CDR3: CATSDRLNTGANIQYF. In DNA form, the CDR3 reads TGTGCCACCAGTGATCGACTGAACACGGGGGCAAACATTCAGTACTTC.

About this clonotype: A junction end diverges from the germline sequence, so it may reflect a read error. The chain joins TRBV12-3 or TRBV12-4 to TRBJ2-3, with unresolved D. The DNA matches TRBJ1-5 better at its end, which makes the J call doubtful. This CDR3 is 13 amino acids long. The DNA for the CDR3 is TGTGCCGGCAGTCCACTTTGGGGAGATACGCAGCATTTT. This translates into CAGSPLWGDTQHF.

Worth noting for this clonotype: A much larger clone differs from this one at a single base, so this may be a read error. The chain links TRBV6-1 to TRBJ1-1; D not certain. The CDR3 is made up of 14 amino acids. CDR1 and CDR2 from the germline V gene are MNHNS and SASEGT. V dropped 6 bases and J dropped 4 bases, with 15 bases sitting between them. The CDR3 region has the DNA TGTGCCAGCAGAACTCGGGGAAGAGGCACTGAAGCTTTCTTT. Translation: CASRTRGRGTEAFF.

On this clonotype itself: Possible read error: a much larger clone is one base away. The CDR3 loop reads CASSLGDIEQFF. CDR3 bases: TGTGCCAGCAGTTTGGGGGACATTGAGCAGTTCTTC. The chain has TRBV12-3 or TRBV12-4 and TRBJ2-1; possible D gene TRBD1, 6 bases. Trimming pared 3 bases from V and 9 bases from J, leaving 9 bases between. This CDR3 is 12 amino acids long.